The rows below give T cell receptor beta chains drawn from one sample of a study of T-cell reconstitution after alpha-beta-depleted transplantation in children. TCRdb fed the PCR reads into MiXCR, producing one record per CDR3 protein. The data contain some 600,000 distinct CDR3 sequences, roughly 17% of them singletons. The sample here was PBMCs from the stem cell graft donor, taken from the stem cell graft. These receptor sequences come from a human donor who donated a stem cell graft to a child with acute myeloid leukemia. The CDR3 runs from the conserved cysteine through the conserved F or W. D genes are given only for firm matches. For some rows the clone size is stated as once, few or many, or as a class when expanded; others skip it.

v_call	j_call	d_call	clone_size	cdr3_aa
TRBV6-1	TRBJ2-1	.	few	CASRTPRAGPYNEQFF
TRBV5-1	TRBJ2-1	.	.	CASSLGLEGGEQFF
TRBV12-3/TRBV12-4	TRBJ1-5	.	few	CASSFWTEVTQPQHF
TRBV12-3/TRBV12-4	TRBJ2-4	TRBD2	.	CASSFGGTAKNIQYF
TRBV5-1	TRBJ1-2	TRBD1	few	CASSLGTGGLLYGYTF
TRBV4-1	TRBJ2-6	TRBD1	.	CASRRQGATGANVLTF
TRBV6-2/TRBV6-3	TRBJ1-1	TRBD1	few	CASSYRRQGRTGDTEAFF
TRBV10-3	TRBJ1-2	.	.	CAISEDGGNYGYTF
TRBV12-3/TRBV12-4	TRBJ1-3	.	.	CASTQTDRSSGNTIYF
TRBV7-9	TRBJ2-2	.	.	CASSLRGGDTGELFF
TRBV20-1	TRBJ1-5	.	many	CSVRGGRGPFSNQPQHF
TRBV29-1	TRBJ1-5	.	.	CSVSEGEQPQHF
TRBV12-5	TRBJ2-7	TRBD1	many	CASASNRGYEQYF
TRBV10-3	TRBJ1-1	.	many	CAISESAVGENTEAFF
TRBV20-1	TRBJ1-5	TRBD1	many	CSASNTGGNQPQHF
TRBV29-1	TRBJ2-1	TRBD1	many	CSVERTGGARNEQFF
TRBV29-1	TRBJ2-1	TRBD1	many	CSVPGQGWYNEQFF
TRBV28	TRBJ2-3	.	once	CASSFDRRTQYF
TRBV18	TRBJ1-5	.	.	CASSPQGQSNQPQHF
TRBV6-1	TRBJ1-2	.	few	CASKAGGSYGYTF
TRBV12-3/TRBV12-4	TRBJ1-1	.	many	CASSTQGPEAFF
TRBV5-1	TRBJ1-1	.	many	CASSLDRNTEAFF
TRBV20-1	TRBJ2-3	TRBD2	many	CSASALAGGSTDTQYF
TRBV6-2/TRBV6-3	TRBJ2-4	.	many	CASSSGTDQYF
TRBV12-3/TRBV12-4	TRBJ2-3	.	.	CASTPSPEGTDTQYF
TRBV6-2/TRBV6-3	TRBJ2-1	.	.	CASSYSTGGTIYEQFF
TRBV12-3/TRBV12-4	TRBJ2-2	.	.	CASSPDGVTGDLFF
TRBV6-1	TRBJ2-7	.	many	CASSPQVAGGGYEQYF
TRBV4-3	TRBJ2-7	.	many	CASSQDDGPYEQYF
TRBV6-1	TRBJ2-3	.	.	CASSGTGSTDTQYF
TRBV20-1	TRBJ2-5	.	.	CSARDMGFQETQYF
TRBV27	TRBJ2-7	TRBD2	many	CASSLTSGPYEQYF
TRBV6-1	TRBJ2-3	TRBD2	.	CAASGLAGGTDTQYF
TRBV11-1	TRBJ1-2	TRBD1	.	CASSFRQGENYGYTF
TRBV7-2	TRBJ2-1	.	many	CASSSRRGADNEQFF
TRBV20-1	TRBJ1-1	.	.	CSARGRADSARTEAFF
TRBV25-1	TRBJ1-3	.	.	CASSEPGRHTIYF
TRBV10-3	TRBJ2-7	.	.	CAISEVSYSTYEQYF
TRBV28	TRBJ2-6	.	.	CASNKLGGPGANVLTF